Here is one T cell receptor beta chain with its context. With 2 bases clipped from V and 2 bases from J, the junction kept 8 bases outside the gene matches. This CDR3 spans 19 amino acids. The germline V gene has CDR1 KGHSH and CDR2 LQKENI. The assay was immunoSEQ multiplex PCR, and TCRdb's table has in-frame clones only and misses some. The sample contains around 15,000 clones, roughly 73% of which appear only once. This sample was taken from a study of somatic mutations in cytotoxic T cells in rheumatoid arthritis. Material: CD8+ T cells sorted from blood. This chain connects TRBV18 to TRBJ2-2; TRBD2 agrees at 13 bases. This TCR came from an adult with rheumatoid arthritis. CDR3 sequence reads: CASSPGTSGRAINTGELFF. For the CDR3, the DNA is TGTGCCAGCTCACCAGGAACTAGCGGGAGGGCCATCAACACCGGGGAGCTGTTTTTT.